What follows are 23 T cell receptor beta chains derived from one specimen sequenced in a study of blood T cell repertoires in COVID-19. Assay: immunoSEQ multiplex PCR; the TCRdb copy retains only in-frame clones and omits some. The sample lists 220,000 or so clones, around 86% occurring once. Specimen: peripheral blood. These receptors all come from an elderly woman with COVID-19, enrolled during active disease.

This clone was observed a few times. CDR3: CASRQVRYGYTF. CDR3 in DNA: TGTGCCAGCCGACAGGTTCGGTATGGCTACACCTTC. This chain uses TRBV2 with TRBJ1-2, with D possibly TRBD1 on 6 matching bases. The V end was cut by 8 bases, the J end by 5 bases, with 12 bases between. Germline V gene lookup returns CDR1 SNHLY and CDR2 FYNNEI. This CDR3 is 12 amino acids long.

This clone was counted once. J is TRBJ2-1 and V is TRBV24-1; D call uncertain. Per the germline V gene, CDR1 is KGHDR and CDR2 is SFDVKD. V lost 4 bases and J 6 bases, leaving 15 bases between the germline ends. CDR3 size: 15 residues. The CDR3 here is CATSDPLADLNEQFF. The CDR3 coding sequence is TGTGCCACCAGTGACCCATTAGCTGATCTCAATGAGCAGTTCTTC.

This clone was seen a handful of times. The V and J genes are TRBV5-1 and TRBJ2-2; 8 bases agree with TRBD1. Losses at the gene ends were 4 bases for V and 6 bases for J; bases not matched to a gene: 2. Germline CDR1 and CDR2: SGHRS and YFSETQ. The CDR3 covers 13 residues. For the CDR3, the DNA is TGCGCCAGCAGCCAACAGGGGGCCGGGGAGCTGTTTTTT. It translates to CASSQQGAGELFF.

This chain uses TRBV19 with TRBJ1-2; D gene ambiguous. This CDR3 has 14 residues. The V end was cut by 0 bases, the J end by 3 bases, with 8 bases between. From germline, CDR1 is LNHDA and CDR2 SQIVND (reference sequence). The CDR3 sequence is CASSIEFRDYGYTF. The CDR3 DNA reads TGTGCCAGTAGTATAGAATTCCGGGACTATGGCTACACCTTC.

V is TRBV4-1 and J is TRBJ2-1; tentative D call: TRBD2 (5 bases). Germline V gives CDR1 MGHRA, CDR2 YSYEKL. The CDR3 is 16 amino acids. Trimming cost V 0 bases and J 2 bases, with 11 bases left between them. CDR3 amino acids: CASSQEVGATYNEQFF. CDR3 nucleotides: TGCGCCAGCAGCCAAGAGGTGGGAGCAACCTACAATGAGCAGTTCTTC.

On this clone: The identical CDR3 is also encoded by other nucleotide sequences in the sample. V usage is TRBV10-3 and J usage is TRBJ1-1, with D possibly TRBD1 on 6 matching bases. Germline CDR1 reads ENHRY; CDR2 reads SYGVKD. The CDR3 length is 14 residues. The V end was cut by 3 bases, the J end by 1 base, with 9 bases between. CDR3 nucleotides: TGTGCCATCAGTGAAGGACAGTCGAACACTGAAGCTTTCTTT. This gives the protein CAISEGQSNTEAFF.

V is TRBV3-1 (or the pseudogene TRBV3-2) and J is TRBJ1-5; 7 bases map to TRBD1. This CDR3 comprises 14 residues. J gave up 4 bases and V 4 bases, and 4 bases lay outside the gene matches. Germline assignment: CDR1 LGHDT and CDR2 YNNKEL (reference sequence). The DNA of the CDR3 is TGTGCCAGCAGCCTGGGACAGCGGAATCAGCCCCAGCATTTT. Protein product: CASSLGQRNQPQHF.

The V call is TRBV10-3, the J call TRBJ1-2; no reliable D call. V lost 6 bases to trimming and J lost 7 bases, with 15 bases between them. The germline V gene encodes CDR1 ENHRY and CDR2 SYGVKD. CDR3 length equals 13 residues. DNA for the CDR3: TGTGCCATCAGGAGGGAGTTGGGATCTGGCTACACCTTC. This translates into CAIRRELGSGYTF.

V is TRBV6-1 and J is TRBJ1-4, with TRBD1 matching 8 bases. Per the germline V gene, CDR1 is MNHNS and CDR2 is SASEGT. Losses at the gene ends were 1 base for V and 4 bases for J; bases not matched to a gene: 5. The CDR3 loop spans 16 amino acids. CDR3 sequence reads: CASSEGTGRGNEKLFF. CDR3 DNA: TGTGCCAGCAGTGAAGGGACAGGGAGAGGTAATGAAAAACTGTTTTTT.

The chain has TRBV29-1 and TRBJ1-2, with 10 bases aligning to TRBD1. Looked up from germline, CDR1 is SQVTM and CDR2 is ANQGSEA. The CDR3 consists of 13 residues. The V gene end was trimmed by 7 bases and the J gene end by 5 bases; junction bases not matched to a gene: 7. The CDR3 nucleotides read TGCAGCGCCCGGACAGGGGGAGGGTATGGCTACACCTTC. Encoded protein: CSARTGGGYGYTF.

The chain uses TRBV19 and TRBJ2-3; 9 bases are shared with TRBD2. Germline lookup yields CDR1 LNHDA and CDR2 SQIVND (reference sequence). V trimming: 5 bases; J trimming: 5 bases; junction bases outside the gene matches: 11. The CDR3 extends over 16 amino acids. CDR3 in DNA: TGTGCCAGTAGTTGGCTAGCGGGGAGTGAGATAGATACGCAGTATTTT. Its translation: CASSWLAGSEIDTQYF.

The V gene is TRBV10-2, the J gene TRBJ1-6; tentative D call: TRBD1 (5 bases). The germline V gene encodes CDR1 WSHSY and CDR2 SAAADI. Trimming stripped 7 bases from V and 9 bases from J, with 13 bases between. The CDR3 sequence is 13 residues long. CDR3 amino acids: CASTVAGGSPLHF. CDR3 DNA: TGCGCCAGCACAGTTGCCGGGGGTTCACCCCTCCACTTT.

V is TRBV21-1 and J is TRBJ1-2; the table's D call of TRBD1 was not tested on the DNA. TRBV21-1 has pseudogene status. The CDR3 extends over 14 amino acids. CDR3 region: CASSDTGPAKGYTF. As DNA, the CDR3 is TGTGCCAGCAGCGATACAGGACCGGCGAAAGGCTACACCTTC.

The CDR3 spells CASSGTSGRTDTQYF. The CDR3 DNA reads as TGTGCCAGCTCTGGGACTAGCGGGAGGACAGATACGCAGTATTTT. This chain connects TRBV18 to TRBJ2-3, with TRBD2 matching over 15 bases. CDR3 length: 15 residues. Germline V gene lookup returns CDR1 KGHSH and CDR2 LQKENI. V shed 6 bases, J shed 3 bases, and the junction held 1 base outside the gene matches.

This clone was seen just once. This sequence joins TRBV4-2 and TRBJ2-7, with TRBD2 matching 8 bases. The CDR3 sequence is 15 residues long. Germline CDR1 LGHNA, CDR2 YNFKEQ. V gave up 1 base and J gave up 7 bases; unmatched junction bases: 9. The DNA of the CDR3 is TGTGCCAGCAGCCAAGTTAAGAGCGGGAGAATGGAGCAGTACTTC. It specifies CASSQVKSGRMEQYF.

This chain uses TRBV3-1 (or the pseudogene TRBV3-2) with TRBJ2-7, with D hard to call. This CDR3 contains 13 residues. Trimming shortened V by 2 bases and J by 3 bases, and 8 bases separated the two germline ends. The germline gives CDR1 LGHDT, CDR2 YNNKEL (reference sequence). CDR3 DNA sequence: TGTGCCAGCAGCCAAAGGAGTCGCTACGAGCAGTACTTC. It encodes CASSQRSRYEQYF.

The chain employs TRBV15 and TRBJ1-4; 9 positions match TRBD1. This CDR3 is 15 amino acids long. CDR1 and CDR2 (germline): LNHNV, YYDKDF (reference sequence). V shed 1 base, J shed 7 bases, and the junction held 4 bases outside the gene matches. In nucleotides, the CDR3 is TGTGCCACCAGCAGAGGGGGACAGGGTTCTGAAAAACTGTTTTTT. Translating gives CATSRGGQGSEKLFF. Using reference TRBV15 and TRBJ1-4 for the parts outside the CDR3, the full variable domain is DAMVIQNPRYQVTQFGKPVTLSCSQTLNHNVMYWYQQKSSQAPKLLFHYYDKDFNNEADTPDNFQSRRPNTSFCFLDIRSPGLGDTAMYLCATSRGGQGSEKLFFGSGTQLSVL.

The genes are TRBV28 and TRBJ2-7; 8 bases match TRBD1. This CDR3 is built from 12 residues. The V and J ends lost 7 bases and 7 bases, in that order; junction bases with no gene match: 6. Germline V lookup: CDR1 MDHEN, CDR2 SYDVKM. CDR3 nucleotide sequence: TGTGCCAGCACCAGGGGGCTTAAAGAGCAGTACTTC. Its protein product is CASTRGLKEQYF.

The chain couples TRBV28 to TRBJ1-4, with 9 bases fitting TRBD1. This CDR3 has 15 amino acids. Germline CDR1 and CDR2: MDHEN and SYDVKM. With V trimmed by 6 bases and J by 3 bases, 5 bases remained unmatched. The CDR3 spells CASSLTGGPNEKLFF. The CDR3 DNA reads as TGTGCCAGCAGCCTGACAGGGGGTCCTAATGAAAAACTGTTTTTT.

The chain combines TRBV7-3 with TRBJ1-1, with 9 bases fitting TRBD1. The germline V gene has CDR1 SGHTA and CDR2 FQGTGA. V trimming: 2 bases; J trimming: 2 bases; junction bases outside the gene matches: 3. The CDR3 sequence is 15 residues long. Here the CDR3 reads CASSLPGQGNTEAFF. Written as DNA, the CDR3 is TGTGCCAGCAGCTTACCGGGACAGGGCAACACTGAAGCTTTCTTT.

The CDR3 coding sequence is TGTGCCAGCACTGATCGGGGGGGCCCTATCTCCTACAATGAGCAGTTCTTC. Translating it yields CASTDRGGPISYNEQFF. This chain links TRBV28 with TRBJ2-1; 8 positions match TRBD2. This CDR3 has 17 amino acids. Germline V gene lookup returns CDR1 MDHEN and CDR2 SYDVKM. V was clipped by 7 bases and J by 0 bases; unmatched bases: 11.

This clone was counted a few times. The J gene is TRBJ1-1, the V gene TRBV7-8; D call uncertain. The germline V and J ends were trimmed by 1 base and 0 bases, with 9 bases remaining between them. Germline V lookup: CDR1 SGHVS, CDR2 FQNEAQ. This CDR3 is 15 amino acids long. The CDR3 is CASSLGPFVNTEAFF. DNA for the CDR3: TGTGCCAGCAGCTTAGGGCCCTTCGTGAACACTGAAGCTTTCTTT.

The V call is TRBV4-2, the J call TRBJ2-1, with a tentative D call TRBD2 (6 bases). V was trimmed by 2 bases and J by 10 bases, leaving 18 bases between them. The CDR3 extends over 15 amino acids. Germline assignment: CDR1 LGHNA and CDR2 YNFKEQ. This CDR3 is CASSQSDGSIFEQFF. In nucleotides, the CDR3 is TGTGCCAGCAGCCAATCTGACGGGAGTATCTTCGAGCAGTTCTTC.